The 13 T cell receptor beta chains presented below share a single source sample, sequenced in a study of blood T cell repertoires in COVID-19. Repertoires were generated with immunoSEQ multiplex PCR, while TCRdb's copy carries only in-frame clones and drops some. The sample contains some 250,000 clones, 75% to 90% of which appear only once. The source material was peripheral blood. The receptors were sampled from a man aged 25-40 years with active or convalescent COVID-19.

J is TRBJ2-3 and V is TRBV27; D may be TRBD1 (6 bases). Germline V gene data show CDR1 as MNHEY and CDR2 as SMNVEV (reference sequence). Trimming removed 4 bases from V and 0 bases from J, with 11 bases in between. The CDR3 runs to 15 residues. The CDR3 bases are TGTGCCAGCAGTTACGGGACAACCAGCACAGATACGCAGTATTTT. It yields the protein CASSYGTTSTDTQYF.

V gene TRBV18 combines with J gene TRBJ2-5; the match to TRBD2 covers 11 bases. J lost 1 base, V lost 2 bases, and 0 bases had no gene match. The CDR3 length is 15 residues. The germline V gene encodes CDR1 KGHSH and CDR2 LQKENI. The CDR3 reads CASSPGTSGQETQYF. DNA of the CDR3: TGTGCCAGCTCACCAGGGACTAGCGGCCAAGAGACCCAGTACTTC. The full variable domain, with the rest looked up from reference TRBV18 and TRBJ2-5, is NAGVMQNPRHLVRRRGQEARLRCSPMKGHSHVYWYRQLPEEGLKFMVYLQKENIIDESGMPKERFSAEFPKEGPSILRIQQVVRGDSAAYFCASSPGTSGQETQYFGPGTRLLVL.

In this sample, this clone turned up once. The chain carries TRBV11-2 and TRBJ2-5, with TRBD2 matching over 13 bases. The V segment lost 6 bases and the J segment 2 bases; nucleotides outside the gene matches: 12. This CDR3 has 18 residues. CDR1 is SGHAT and CDR2 is FQNNGV in the germline V gene. CDR3 residues: CASSPGEGLAGVQETQYF. In DNA form, the CDR3 reads TGTGCCAGCAGTCCAGGAGAAGGACTAGCGGGGGTGCAAGAGACCCAGTACTTC.

This chain links TRBV3-1 (or the pseudogene TRBV3-2) with TRBJ2-5; 10 bases map to TRBD2. Per the germline V gene, CDR1 is LGHDT and CDR2 is YNNKEL (reference sequence). With 0 bases clipped from V and 4 bases from J, the junction kept 14 bases outside the gene matches. This CDR3 comprises 19 residues. The CDR3 sequence is CASSQDWGAGGAGRETQYF. The CDR3 nucleotides read TGTGCCAGCAGCCAAGATTGGGGAGCGGGGGGGGCCGGTCGAGAGACCCAGTACTTC.

As DNA, the CDR3 is TGTGCCAGCAGTTTCACCCGGACAGGGTCGTCTAGCTACACCTTC. This translates into CASSFTRTGSSSYTF. The chain couples TRBV27 to TRBJ1-2; 8 bases are a match to TRBD1. V was clipped by 3 bases and J by 9 bases; unmatched bases: 12. This CDR3 comprises 15 residues. From germline, CDR1 is MNHEY and CDR2 SMNVEV (reference sequence).

The chain couples TRBV7-9 to TRBJ1-4, with D maybe TRBD1 (6 bases). The germline V and J ends were trimmed by 4 bases and 0 bases, with 15 bases remaining between them. This CDR3 comprises 17 residues. Germline CDR1 and CDR2: SEHNR and FQNEAQ (reference sequence). The DNA of the CDR3 is TGTGCCAGCAGCTCAACGCCCGGACAGACAACTAATGAAAAACTGTTTTTT. It codes for CASSSTPGQTTNEKLFF.

V is TRBV9 and J is TRBJ1-1, with a weak D call TRBD1 (6 bases). The CDR3 runs to 17 residues. CDR1 and CDR2 from the germline V gene are SGDLS and YYNGEE. V was clipped by 4 bases and J by 1 base, with 20 bases between them. CDR3 DNA: TGTGCCAGCAGCTCAGAAGGGGGGGTAGGTCCGAACACTGAAGCTTTCTTT. Translation: CASSSEGGVGPNTEAFF.

This clone was counted a single time. V is TRBV5-1 and J is TRBJ2-3, with TRBD2 matching 8 bases. Germline V gene data show CDR1 as SGHRS and CDR2 as YFSETQ. Germline trimming cut 3 bases from V and 1 base from J; bases unmatched to any gene: 7. The CDR3 is made up of 16 amino acids. The CDR3 is CASSSQLAAGTDTQYF. The CDR3 nucleotides read TGCGCCAGCAGCTCCCAACTAGCGGCAGGCACAGATACGCAGTATTTT.

The chain is built from TRBV6-6 and TRBJ2-7; 8 nucleotides agree with TRBD2. The length of the CDR3 is 16 residues. The germline gives CDR1 MNHNY, CDR2 SVGAGI (reference sequence). The V segment lost 3 bases and the J segment 0 bases; nucleotides outside the gene matches: 7. CDR3 nucleotides: TGTGCCAGCAGTTATGGACTAGCCCCGACCTCCTACGAGCAGTACTTC. Translation gives CASSYGLAPTSYEQYF.

The chain employs TRBV11-2 and TRBJ2-7, with D unclear. V was trimmed by 3 bases and J by 3 bases, leaving 15 bases between them. From germline, CDR1 is SGHAT and CDR2 FQNNGV. The CDR3 contains 15 residues. In DNA, the CDR3 is TGTGCCAGCAGCTTGCACGACAACCCCCTCTACGAGCAGTACTTC. Translating gives CASSLHDNPLYEQYF.

Only one count was recorded for this clone. This chain connects TRBV3-1 (or the pseudogene TRBV3-2) to TRBJ2-1, with TRBD2 identical over 11 bases. Losses at the gene ends were 3 bases for V and 9 bases for J; bases not matched to a gene: 7. Germline CDR1 is LGHDT and CDR2 is YNNKEL (reference sequence). The CDR3 covers 15 residues. The CDR3 region has the DNA TGTGCCAGCAGCCAGGTACTAGCGGGGGCGGGTGAGCAGTTCTTC. Translated: CASSQVLAGAGEQFF.

This sequence joins TRBV12-3 or TRBV12-4 and TRBJ2-3; D gene ambiguous. The V and J ends lost 3 bases and 10 bases respectively, with 11 bases between them. This CDR3 has 12 residues. The CDR3 protein is CASSFGRRPQYF. In nucleotides, the CDR3 is TGTGCCAGCAGTTTTGGTAGGCGGCCGCAGTATTTT.

This sequence joins TRBV6-2 or TRBV6-3 and TRBJ1-6; a possible D gene is TRBD1 (6 bases). V lost 8 bases to trimming and J lost 7 bases, with 15 bases between them. There are 14 residues in the CDR3. Germline V gene data show CDR1 as MNHEY and CDR2 as SVGEGT. CDR3 DNA sequence: TGTGCCAGCGGCCTAGTGAGGGGGAATTCACCCCTCCACTTT. This encodes CASGLVRGNSPLHF.